This T cell receptor (beta chain) was identified in a study of shared clonotypes between healthy human individuals. Trimming stripped 5 bases from V and 2 bases from J, with 10 bases between. Germline CDR1 is SEHNR and CDR2 is FQNEAQ (reference sequence). The CDR3 extends over 13 amino acids. Naive CD8 cells lacked CD45RO, underwent positive selection for CCR7 and left out terminally differentiated effector memory CD45RA+ cells. Genomic DNA (from each subset) was split evenly across several immunoSEQ plates. TCRdb's copy holds only in-frame clones and misses some; the assay was immunoSEQ multiplex PCR. The repertoire holds 750,000 to 1,000,000 clones, about 92% seen once, with 24% in the top ten.

This TCR was sampled from a man in his thirties or forties in good health. The chain links TRBV7-9 to TRBJ2-7; no definite D call. Sequencing input: naive CD8+ T cells sorted from blood. The CDR3 here is CASSGTSAYEQYF. In DNA form, the CDR3 reads TGTGCCAGCAGCGGCACCTCAGCCTACGAGCAGTACTTC.